The next 31 T cell receptor beta chains were all read from a single sample in a study of Graves' ophthalmopathy and Graves' hyperthyroidism (dated by TCRdb to the late 2010s). This sample was sequenced with an Illumina HiSeq 2000. For repertoire sequencing, TCR beta CDR3 regions were amplified from RNA transcripts. The first round of RT-PCR was done with HTBI primers and the Qiagen OneStep RT-PCR kit, and was followed by a second round of multiplex PCR, then size selection and purification. The public reads were reprocessed in TCRdb via fastp at Q25 and MiXCR, keeping in-frame beta chains. Identical CDR3 protein sequences are pooled into one entry, listed with their most common genes and DNA. This sample lists more than 1,000,000 distinct CDR3 sequences; about two fifths were detected once. The ten most abundant clones make up over 8.5% of the sample. The source material was peripheral blood or thyroid tissue (not recorded which). Receptor source: an adult man with Graves' hyperthyroidism.

Ten or more counts support this clonotype. The chain carries TRBV6-5 and TRBJ1-2; maybe TRBD1 (6 bases). Germline assignment: CDR1 MNHEY and CDR2 SVGAGI. This CDR3 comprises 14 residues. V lost 6 bases to trimming and J lost 2 bases, with 13 bases between them. CDR3 bases: TGTGCCAGCAGGCCCCACCAGGGGAACTATGGCTACACCTTC. It codes for CASRPHQGNYGYTF.

The chain employs TRBV28 and TRBJ1-1; no firm D call. CDR3 length: 10 residues. The germline gives CDR1 MDHEN, CDR2 SYDVKM. The CDR3 loop reads CAAAGTEAFF. Here the CDR3 DNA reads TGTGCTGCTGCGGGCACTGAAGCTTTCTTT.

This clonotype came up once. The limits of the CDR3 on the DNA are not certain, so only TCRdb's listed CDR3 is given. The chain carries TRBV25-1 and TRBJ2-6; the listed D gene, TRBD1, was not tested against the DNA. 13 amino acids form the CDR3, both terminal residues included. Per germline, CDR1 MGHDK and CDR2 SYGVNS. CDR3: CASSELWGQGATF.

Notes on this clonotype: One end of the junction does not line up with germline, which may come from a read error. The chain joins TRBV9 to TRBJ2-6; D possibly corresponds to TRBD2 (6 bases). There are 18 residues in the CDR3. CDR1 is SGDLS, CDR2 YYNGEE, per germline. The CDR3 nucleotides read TGTGCCAGCAGCGTATTGGGGACTGCTGGATCTGGGGCCAACGTCGTGACTTTC. It encodes CASSVLGTAGSGANVVTF.

Comments on this clonotype: A much larger clone is a single base away; this may be a read error. The chain is built from TRBV24-1 and TRBJ2-2, with 10 bases lining up with TRBD2. CDR3 length: 17 amino acids. The germline gives CDR1 KGHDR, CDR2 SFDVKD. V lost 7 bases and J lost 5; bases outside the gene matches: 12. The CDR3: CATRGPAGGPETGELFF. The CDR3 DNA is TGTGCCACCAGGGGGCCAGCGGGGGGGCCGGAGACCGGGGAGCTGTTTTTT.

CDR3 amino acids: CAISRDSNNYEQYF. Here the CDR3 DNA reads TGTGCCATCAGCCGGGACAGCAATAACTACGAGCAGTACTTC. This chain uses TRBV10-3 with TRBJ2-7; TRBD1 aligns across 7 bases. Germline assignment: CDR1 ENHRY and CDR2 SYGVKD. Trimming cost V 6 bases and J 3 bases; bases outside gene matches: 8. The CDR3 runs to 14 residues.

Note on this clonotype: Mismatch with germline at one junction end may stem from a read error. This chain connects TRBV30 to TRBJ1-5; D gene ambiguous. The CDR3 runs to 14 residues. Germline V gene data show CDR1 as GTSNPN and CDR2 as SVGIG (reference sequence). CDR3 sequence (DNA): TGTGCCTGGAGTGTAACTACACCAAATCGGCCCCAGCATTTT. It is translated as CAWSVTTPNRPQHF.

This clonotype was counted many times. The rearrangement joins TRBV10-3 to TRBJ1-1, with D tentatively TRBD1 (6 bases). The CDR3 has 14 residues. The germline gives CDR1 ENHRY, CDR2 SYGVKD. Trimming removed 6 bases at V and 3 bases at J, with 14 bases between. CDR3 DNA sequence: TGTGCCATCAGGGGGGACATTTACTACACTGAAGCTTTCTTT. It specifies CAIRGDIYYTEAFF.

The CDR3 DNA reads as TGCGCCAGCAGCCAAGATACAGGCCCTGGAAACACCATATATTTT. Its protein product is CASSQDTGPGNTIYF. The rearrangement uses TRBV4-3 and TRBJ1-3; D might be TRBD1 (5 bases). V lost 0 bases and J lost 2, with 8 bases in between. The CDR3 contains 15 residues. Looked up from germline, CDR1 is LGHNA and CDR2 is YSLEER.

Concerning this clonotype itself: Just one base apart from a much larger clone, this may be a read error. The chain carries TRBV14 and TRBJ2-2, with no clear D. The V gene lost 7 bases and the J gene lost 1 base, with 4 bases spanning the gap. Germline CDR1 SGHDN, CDR2 FVKESK. The CDR3 runs to 12 residues. CDR3 sequence reads: CASTQNTGELFF. The CDR3 DNA is TGTGCCAGCACCCAGAACACCGGGGAGCTGTTTTTT. The full variable domain, its missing parts supplied by reference TRBV14 and TRBJ2-2, is EAGVTQFPSHSVIEKGQTVTLRCDPISGHDNLYWYRRVMGKEIKFLLHFVKESKQDESGMPNNRFLAERTGGTYSTLKVQPAELEDSGVYFCASTQNTGELFFGEGSRLTVL.

This clonotype was recorded many times. The gene calls are TRBV14 and TRBJ2-7, with unresolved D. This CDR3 comprises 13 residues. Trimming left V 4 bases short and J 4 bases short, with 11 bases between. Germline V gives CDR1 SGHDN, CDR2 FVKESK. The CDR3 nucleotides read TGTGCCAGCAGCCGCGTTGGAAATTACGAGCAGTACTTC. As protein: CASSRVGNYEQYF.

The chain is built from TRBV7-9 and TRBJ1-6, with D unclear. Germline CDR1 is SEHNR and CDR2 is FQNEAQ (reference sequence). The CDR3 contains 15 residues. Trimming stripped 5 bases from V and 10 bases from J, with 18 bases between. Written as DNA, the CDR3 is TGTGCCAGCAGCCGTGGACTCGAGGTTGAGTCACCCCTCCACTTT. Translated, it gives CASSRGLEVESPLHF.

This clonotype was seen ten or more times. V and J are TRBV7-9 and TRBJ1-2; 8 nucleotides align to TRBD1. The germline CDR1 and CDR2 sequences are SEHNR and FQNEAQ (reference sequence). This CDR3 contains 15 residues. V dropped 5 bases and J dropped 6; count of bases not matched to a gene: 11. The CDR3: CASSPRQGYNHGYTF. In DNA form, the CDR3 reads TGTGCCAGCAGCCCTCGACAGGGGTATAATCATGGCTACACCTTC.

This clonotype was detected a few times. Germline is not matched at one junction end, which may reflect a read error. The chain combines TRBV10-2 with TRBJ1-1, with 11 bases aligning to TRBD1. Germline-derived CDR1 and CDR2 are WSHSY and SAAADI. CDR3 length: 18 amino acids. This CDR3 reads CASSYQTGTGGEGAKAFF. The CDR3 DNA reads TGTGCCAGCAGTTACCAAACCGGGACAGGGGGTGAGGGGGCCAAAGCTTTCTTT.

Comment on this clonotype: A read error may produce the germline difference seen at one junction end. This sequence joins TRBV11-2 and TRBJ2-5, with a possible D match to TRBD1 (5 bases). The J call could be wrong; TRBJ2-7 is a better fit for the DNA end. Germline values: CDR1 SGHAT, CDR2 FQNNGV. There are 16 residues in the CDR3. CDR3 sequence: CASSQDDGDRGYEQYF. CDR3 nucleotide sequence: TGCGCCAGCAGCCAAGATGATGGAGACAGAGGCTACGAGCAGTACTTC.

This clonotype was counted ten times or more. This chain uses TRBV15 with TRBJ1-3; D unresolved. Germline-derived CDR1 and CDR2 are LNHNV and YYDKDF (reference sequence). Deletions cut 3 bases from V and 2 bases from J, with 5 bases between. The CDR3 contains 13 residues. Here the CDR3 reads CATSRVAGNTIYF. The CDR3 nucleotides are TGTGCCACCAGCAGGGTGGCTGGAAACACCATATATTTT.

The chain carries TRBV5-8 and TRBJ1-1; TRBD1 matches 8 bases. CDR1 SGHTS and CDR2 YDEGEE come from the germline V gene. Unmatched junction bases numbered 10, after V lost 4 bases and J lost 2 bases. This CDR3 has 16 amino acids. CDR3 sequence reads: CASSPPQGARNTEAFF. For the CDR3, the DNA is TGTGCCAGCAGCCCCCCCCAGGGGGCTCGCAACACTGAAGCTTTCTTT.

V usage is TRBV12-3 or TRBV12-4 and J usage is TRBJ1-2, with a weak D call TRBD1 (6 bases). Trimming shortened V by 6 bases and J by 4 bases, and 12 bases separated the two germline ends. The CDR3 sequence is 13 residues long. The CDR3 nucleotides are TGTGCCAGCAGATCCGACAGGACCTATGGCTACACCTTC. This codes for CASRSDRTYGYTF.

This clonotype was observed many times. The chain combines TRBV5-4 with TRBJ1-2, with 9 bases aligning to TRBD1. The CDR3 runs 15 residues. In germline, CDR1 is SGHNT, CDR2 YYREEE (reference sequence). Trimming cost V 6 bases and J 5 bases; bases outside gene matches: 11. This chain's CDR3 is CASNPTGDRAYGYTF. The CDR3, as DNA: TGTGCCAGCAACCCGACCGGGGACAGGGCTTATGGCTACACCTTC.

This clonotype has at least ten counts. The rearrangement links TRBV20-1 to TRBJ1-2, with a possible D match to TRBD1 (6 bases). Trimming took off 6 bases at V and 3 bases at J, with 17 bases between the two ends. The CDR3 is made up of 14 amino acids. Germline V CDR1 and CDR2: DFQATT, SNEGSKA (reference sequence). CDR3 in DNA: TGCAGTGCGCCCGGGACACTGACCGACTATGGCTACACCTTC. As protein: CSAPGTLTDYGYTF.

This clonotype has just one count. The chain carries TRBV10-3 and TRBJ2-3; D might be TRBD2 (5 bases). Trimming took 3 bases from V and 5 from J, leaving 15 bases between them. This CDR3 region has 15 residues. Looked up from germline, CDR1 is ENHRY and CDR2 is SYGVKD. The DNA of the CDR3 is TGTGCCATCAGTGAAACGAGGGTAGCAGGAGATACGCAGTATTTT. Encoded protein: CAISETRVAGDTQYF.

This clonotype was seen at least ten times. The J gene is TRBJ1-5, the V gene TRBV7-2, with unresolved D. The CDR3 runs to 13 residues. Germline-derived CDR1 and CDR2 are SGHTA and FQGNSA. V lost 5 bases and J 9 bases, leaving 14 bases between the germline ends. The CDR3 sequence: CASSPERGLPQHF. The CDR3 DNA reads TGTGCCAGCAGCCCCGAACGAGGTCTGCCCCAGCATTTT.

About this clonotype itself: A much larger clonotype is one base distant, so this may be a read error. The chain has TRBV29-1 and TRBJ2-7, with 10 bases matching TRBD1. This CDR3 is built from 13 residues. The germline CDR1 and CDR2 sequences are SQVTM and ANQGSEA. The CDR3 nucleotides read TGCAGCGTGGGACAGGGGATGTCCTGCGAGCAGTACTTC. Translation gives CSVGQGMSCEQYF.

The table lists this clonotype with many counts. The chain is built from TRBV6-1 and TRBJ1-2, with D unclear. The germline V and J ends were trimmed by 3 bases and 4 bases, with 6 bases remaining between them. CDR1 is MNHNS, CDR2 SASEGT, per germline. CDR3 length: 12 residues. The DNA of the CDR3 is TGTGCCAGCAGTGACCATCCCTATGGCTACACCTTC. It encodes CASSDHPYGYTF.

CDR3 nucleotides: TGTGCCAGCAGTTATGACGGGCAGGCCAAAAAAGAGACCCAGTACTTC. Its translation: CASSYDGQAKKETQYF. J is TRBJ2-5 and V is TRBV6-5; D gene uncertain. The CDR3 loop spans 16 amino acids. V was trimmed by 3 bases and J by 3 bases, leaving 17 bases between them. Germline V gives CDR1 MNHEY, CDR2 SVGAGI.

In this sample, this clonotype turned up a few times. This clone may be a read error of a much larger clone one base away. V is TRBV5-1 and J is TRBJ1-6; D perhaps matches TRBD1 (5 bases). The CDR3 totals 15 residues. Trimming cost V 4 bases and J 7 bases, with 15 bases left between them. From germline, CDR1 is SGHRS and CDR2 YFSETQ. CDR3 in amino acids: CASSITGRENSPLHF. The DNA for the CDR3 is TGCGCCAGCAGCATAACGGGACGGGAGAATTCACCCCTCCACTTT. Supplemented by reference TRBV5-1 and TRBJ1-6, the full variable domain reads KAGVTQTPRYLIKTRGQQVTLSCSPISGHRSVSWYQQTPGQGLQFLFEYFSETQRNKGNFPGRFSGRQFSNSRSEMNVSTLELGDSALYLCASSITGRENSPLHFGNGTRLTVT.

This clonotype appeared many times. The rearrangement joins TRBV20-1 to TRBJ1-2; D is ambiguous. This CDR3 spans 13 amino acids. Trimming took 4 bases from V and 3 from J, leaving 12 bases between them. Germline V gives CDR1 DFQATT, CDR2 SNEGSKA (reference sequence). The CDR3 region is CSAKVPGDYGYTF. In nucleotides, the CDR3 is TGCAGTGCTAAGGTGCCCGGGGACTATGGCTACACCTTC.

There are a few counts of this clonotype. The chain joins TRBV27 to TRBJ2-7, with D possibly TRBD2 on 6 matching bases. Looked up from germline, CDR1 is MNHEY and CDR2 is SMNVEV (reference sequence). The CDR3 contains 12 residues. Deletions cut 6 bases from V and 6 bases from J, with 12 bases between. DNA of the CDR3: TGTGCCAGCAGCGCGGGGATCAGCGAGCAGTACTTC. The encoded protein is CASSAGISEQYF.

This clonotype was seen ten or more times. This sequence joins TRBV7-9 and TRBJ2-7, with TRBD1 as a possible D gene (5 bases). The CDR3 length is 16 residues. Looked up from germline, CDR1 is SEHNR and CDR2 is FQNEAQ (reference sequence). The V end was cut by 0 bases, the J end by 0 bases, with 12 bases between. The CDR3 loop is CASSLAGALSSYEQYF. The CDR3 nucleotides read TGTGCCAGCAGCTTAGCTGGGGCTTTATCCTCCTACGAGCAGTACTTC.

The sample holds a few counts of this clonotype. The rearrangement uses TRBV27 and TRBJ1-5; D is undetermined. Trimming pared 3 bases from V and 2 bases from J, leaving 14 bases between. Germline V CDR1 and CDR2: MNHEY, SMNVEV (reference sequence). The CDR3 runs 16 residues. CDR3 DNA sequence: TGTGCCAGCAGTTTTTGGGGAAAAGGCGGCAATCAGCCCCAGCATTTT. Amino acid sequence: CASSFWGKGGNQPQHF.

The table lists this clonotype with a few counts. At one boundary the junction diverges from the germline segment, which might be a read error. The V and J genes are TRBV3-1 and TRBJ1-6, with a weak D call TRBD1 (5 bases). This CDR3 comprises 14 residues. Germline V CDR1 and CDR2: LGHDT, YNNKEL (reference sequence). The CDR3 loop reads CASSPTRGNSPLHF. In DNA form, the CDR3 reads TGTGCCAGCAGCCCCACCCGGGGCAATTCTCCCCTCCACTTT.